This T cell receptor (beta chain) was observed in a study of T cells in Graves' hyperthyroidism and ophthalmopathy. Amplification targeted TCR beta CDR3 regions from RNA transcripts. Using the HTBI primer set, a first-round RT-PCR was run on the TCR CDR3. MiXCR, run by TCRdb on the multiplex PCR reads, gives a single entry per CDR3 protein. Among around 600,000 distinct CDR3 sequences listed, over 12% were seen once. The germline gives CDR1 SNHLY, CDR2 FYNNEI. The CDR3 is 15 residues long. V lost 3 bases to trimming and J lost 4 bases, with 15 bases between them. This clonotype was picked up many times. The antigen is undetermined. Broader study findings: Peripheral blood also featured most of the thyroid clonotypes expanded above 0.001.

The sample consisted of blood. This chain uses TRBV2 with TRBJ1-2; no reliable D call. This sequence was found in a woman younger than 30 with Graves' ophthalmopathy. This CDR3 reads CASSEGLGLSYGYTF. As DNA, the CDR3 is TGTGCCAGCAGTGAGGGTCTGGGTTTGTCCTATGGCTACACCTTC.